Many counts were recorded for the clone carrying this T cell receptor beta chain. Its antigen is not known. Through Arm-PCR of CDR3 regions and iRepertoire HTBI primers, TCR beta libraries were built. MiXCR, applied by TCRdb to the multiplex PCR reads, yields one record per CDR3 protein. The sample has some 600,000 distinct CDR3 sequences, about 16% seen once. The data belong to a study of regulatory T cells in long-lasting Graves disease. Study conclusions and caveats: Persistent patients had more shared public clonotypes (approximately 2,700) than new patients (roughly 900).

The germline V gene has CDR1 SEHNR and CDR2 FQNEAQ (reference sequence). There are 15 residues in the CDR3. With V trimmed by 1 base and J by 5 bases, 4 bases remained unmatched. Described time point: newly diagnosed GD, antithyroid drugs for less than 3 months. There was RNA extracted from PBMCs, and the TCR library was made from it. The same data also went into a second study, on T cells in Graves' hyperthyroidism and ophthalmopathy.

The specimen was peripheral blood mononuclear cells (PBMCs), collected at new diagnosis, from a patient treated with antithyroid drugs. The chain carries TRBV7-9 and TRBJ2-2; TRBD2 agrees at 7 bases. The sequence came from a man younger than 30 with Graves disease. CDR3 amino acids: CASSLGRESTGELFF. In nucleotides, the CDR3 is TGTGCCAGCAGCTTAGGGCGGGAGAGTACCGGGGAGCTGTTTTTT.